The 19 T cell receptor beta chains reported below all come from one sample, sequenced in a study of blood T cell repertoires in COVID-19. The table came from immunoSEQ multiplex PCR; TCRdb's copy has only in-frame clones and leaves some out. In the table there are fewer than 50,000 clones, more than 65% of which are singletons. Material: peripheral blood. These receptors were obtained from a man older than 75 with acute or convalescent COVID-19.

This rearrangement joins TRBV5-8 to TRBJ2-4, with 9 bases lining up with TRBD2. V was clipped by 1 base and J by 8 bases; unmatched bases: 10. This CDR3 spans 16 amino acids. Looked up from germline, CDR1 is SGHTS and CDR2 is YDEGEE. The CDR3 DNA reads as TGTGCCAGCAGCTTGTACGGCGGGAGGGCCGGGGACATTCAGTACTTC. Its protein product is CASSLYGGRAGDIQYF.

The chain employs TRBV2 and TRBJ2-2; a possible D gene is TRBD1 (5 bases). The V gene lost 2 bases and the J gene lost 7 bases, with 11 bases spanning the gap. The CDR3 runs to 14 residues. Germline values: CDR1 SNHLY, CDR2 FYNNEI. In nucleotides, the CDR3 is TGTGCCAGCAGTGAAAAGGCAGGGTTCGGGGAGCTGTTTTTT. Translated: CASSEKAGFGELFF.

The J gene is TRBJ2-7, the V gene TRBV7-9; D call uncertain. Between the trimmed V and J ends, which lost 2 bases and 2 bases, there was a span of 10 bases. CDR3 length: 14 amino acids. The germline CDR1 and CDR2 sequences are SEHNR and FQNEAQ (reference sequence). The CDR3 loop reads CASSLTVPTYEQYF. CDR3 sequence (DNA): TGTGCCAGCAGCTTAACGGTACCTACCTACGAGCAGTACTTC.

The rearrangement links TRBV5-5 to TRBJ2-7; a weak D match, TRBD1 (6 bases). Per germline, CDR1 SGHKS and CDR2 YYEKEE (reference sequence). Trimming took off 4 bases at V and 2 bases at J, with 13 bases between the two ends. This CDR3 has 14 residues. CDR3 protein: CASSRLGGPYEQYF. CDR3 bases: TGTGCCAGCAGCCGTTTAGGGGGTCCCTACGAGCAGTACTTC.

The chain uses TRBV6-6 and TRBJ1-6, with 7 bases that match TRBD1. Germline V gives CDR1 MNHNY, CDR2 SVGAGI (reference sequence). The CDR3 consists of 15 residues. V shed 5 bases, J shed 6 bases, and the junction held 7 bases outside the gene matches. CDR3 residues: CASSNYRGSNSPLHF. The CDR3, as DNA: TGTGCCAGCAGTAACTACAGGGGAAGTAATTCACCCCTCCACTTT.

This chain uses TRBV7-3 with TRBJ2-1, with 8 nucleotides matching TRBD1. V trimming: 5 bases; J trimming: 4 bases; junction bases outside the gene matches: 7. The germline V gene has CDR1 SGHTA and CDR2 FQGTGA. The CDR3 totals 15 residues. The CDR3: CASSIIRTGYNEQFF. CDR3 bases: TGTGCCAGCAGCATTATCCGGACAGGGTACAATGAGCAGTTCTTC.

The chain joins TRBV2 to TRBJ1-3; the D gene is possibly TRBD1 (6 bases). CDR3 length: 15 amino acids. CDR1 is SNHLY, CDR2 FYNNEI, per germline. V was clipped by 5 bases and J by 1 base, with 12 bases between them. The CDR3 bases are TGTGCCAGCAGTCCCTTAGGGGGATCTGGAAACACCATATATTTT. As protein: CASSPLGGSGNTIYF.

V gene TRBV3-1 (or the pseudogene TRBV3-2) combines with J gene TRBJ2-7; D is possibly TRBD2 (7 bases). The CDR3 is 15 amino acids. Germline CDR1 and CDR2: LGHDT and YNNKEL (reference sequence). V was shortened by 6 bases and J by 2 bases, with 17 bases between the two germline ends. The CDR3 region is CASSLVGGPTYEQYF. For the CDR3, the DNA is TGTGCCAGCAGTCTCGTCGGGGGGCCTACCTACGAGCAGTACTTC.

The V call is TRBV28, the J call TRBJ1-2; D remains ambiguous. CDR1 and CDR2 (germline): MDHEN, SYDVKM. Trimming removed 6 bases from V and 4 bases from J, with 12 bases in between. This CDR3 is built from 13 residues. CDR3: CASRNPRGYGYTF. CDR3 in DNA: TGTGCCAGCAGAAACCCTCGGGGCTATGGCTACACCTTC.

This clone came up a few times. The chain combines TRBV6-5 with TRBJ1-2, with TRBD1 as a possible D gene (6 bases). The CDR3 is 13 amino acids. The V end was cut by 6 bases, the J end by 5 bases, with 13 bases between. Per germline, CDR1 MNHEY and CDR2 SVGAGI. The CDR3 nucleotides are TGTGCCAGCAGCCCGGACAGCGGATATGGCTACACCTTC. It specifies CASSPDSGYGYTF.

The table lists this clone with a few counts. The chain is built from TRBV7-9 and TRBJ2-5; D gene uncertain. V lost 1 base to trimming and J lost 1 base, with 4 bases between them. The V gene's germline CDR1 is SEHNR and CDR2 FQNEAQ (reference sequence). The length of the CDR3 is 13 residues. In DNA form, the CDR3 reads TGTGCCAGCAGCTTAGTAGCCCAAGAGACCCAGTACTTC. Encoded protein: CASSLVAQETQYF.

This chain uses TRBV28 with TRBJ1-5; TRBD1 matches 8 bases. The CDR3 sequence is 16 residues long. CDR1 MDHEN and CDR2 SYDVKM come from the germline V gene. The V and J ends lost 5 bases and 0 bases, in that order; junction bases with no gene match: 6. The CDR3 DNA follows: TGTGCCAGCAGTCGGACAGGGCTCTATAGCAATCAGCCCCAGCATTTT. It specifies CASSRTGLYSNQPQHF. Combining the CDR3 with reference TRBV28 and TRBJ1-5 gives the whole variable domain DVKVTQSSRYLVKRTGEKVFLECVQDMDHENMFWYRQDPGLGLRLIYFSYDVKMKEKGDIPEGYSVSREKKERFSLILESASTNQTSMYLCASSRTGLYSNQPQHFGDGTRLSIL.

A single count supports this clone. This sequence joins TRBV11-1 and TRBJ2-3; the match to TRBD2 covers 7 bases. The germline CDR1 and CDR2 sequences are SGHAT and FQDESV (reference sequence). The V segment lost 4 bases and the J segment 6 bases; nucleotides outside the gene matches: 7. The length of the CDR3 is 14 residues. CDR3 nucleotides: TGTGCCAGCAGCTGGAGCCTAGCGGTGGATACGCAGTATTTT. Translating gives CASSWSLAVDTQYF. The full variable domain, its missing parts supplied by reference TRBV11-1 and TRBJ2-3, is EAEVAQSPRYKITEKSQAVAFWCDPISGHATLYWYRQILGQGPELLVQFQDESVVDDSQLPKDRFSAERLKGVDSTLKIQPAELGDSAMYLCASSWSLAVDTQYFGPGTRLTVL.

The chain carries TRBV5-4 and TRBJ2-2, with D possibly matching TRBD1 (6 bases). Trimming stripped 0 bases from V and 2 bases from J, with 20 bases between. Germline CDR1 is SGHNT and CDR2 is YYREEE (reference sequence). CDR3 size: 19 residues. This CDR3 reads CASSLVGGGPVPNTGELFF. DNA of the CDR3: TGTGCCAGCAGCTTGGTAGGTGGGGGCCCCGTCCCCAACACCGGGGAGCTGTTTTTT.

This chain links TRBV19 with TRBJ1-2; no clear D. The V gene's germline CDR1 is LNHDA and CDR2 SQIVND (reference sequence). The V gene lost 4 bases and the J gene lost 10 bases, with 13 bases spanning the gap. This CDR3 comprises 12 residues. The chain's CDR3 is CASSTGTRSYTF. DNA for the CDR3: TGTGCCAGTAGTACAGGTACCAGGTCCTACACCTTC.

The rearrangement links TRBV6-5 to TRBJ2-7, with D maybe TRBD2 (5 bases). V lost 8 bases to trimming and J lost 0 bases, with 14 bases between them. Germline V gene sequence: CDR1 MNHEY, CDR2 SVGAGI. The CDR3 sequence is 14 residues long. The CDR3 region is CASPPDYPSYEQYF. CDR3 nucleotides: TGTGCCAGCCCCCCTGACTATCCCTCCTACGAGCAGTACTTC.

The genes are TRBV28 and TRBJ2-1; 13 bases are a match to TRBD2. The CDR3 length is 16 residues. Germline assignment: CDR1 MDHEN and CDR2 SYDVKM. The ends lost 4 bases at V and 9 bases at J; junction bases unmatched: 9. For the CDR3, the DNA is TGTGCCAGCAGTTCCCTCCGGACTAGCGGGAGAAGTGAGCAGTTCTTC. Amino acid sequence: CASSSLRTSGRSEQFF.

The chain's CDR3 is CASSVEPQGNTEAFF. CDR3 coding DNA: TGTGCCAGCAGCGTAGAGCCCCAGGGGAACACTGAAGCTTTCTTT. The J gene is TRBJ1-1, the V gene TRBV9; TRBD1 is a possible D gene (5 bases). The CDR3 spans 15 residues. V was pared by 0 bases and J by 1 base, with 10 bases between. Per germline, CDR1 SGDLS and CDR2 YYNGEE.

This clone appeared a single time. This chain links TRBV18 with TRBJ1-4, with D possibly being TRBD1 (6 bases). The CDR3 is 14 amino acids. From germline, CDR1 is KGHSH and CDR2 LQKENI. Trimming left V 0 bases short and J 6 bases short, with 8 bases between. This CDR3 is CASSPPGQYEKLFF. The CDR3, as DNA: TGTGCCAGCTCACCACCGGGACAATATGAAAAACTGTTTTTT.